This T cell receptor beta chain was obtained from a study of cytomegalovirus exposure and HLA in healthy donors. A multiplex PCR was run with 60 Vbeta primers and 13 Jbeta primers. The method was immunoSEQ multiplex PCR; TCRdb's version includes in-frame clones alone and lacks a portion of them. This table holds roughly 77,000 clones. V was pared by 0 bases and J by 2 bases, with 9 bases of the junction left unmatched. This CDR3 contains 17 residues. CDR1 is SGDLS and CDR2 is YYNGEE in the germline V gene. The chain has TRBV9 and TRBJ2-5; TRBD2 matches 8 bases. This clonotype was sampled from a man aged 25 to 40 in good health and CMV-seronegative. The sequencing sample was made of PBMCs. The CDR3 sequence: CASSVGAGGPQQETQYF. DNA of the CDR3: TGTGCCAGCAGCGTAGGGGCGGGAGGCCCCCAACAAGAGACCCAGTACTTC.